The 27 T cell receptor beta chains listed next were all sequenced from one sample in a study of OX40 agonist ivuxolimab in advanced cancers. Sequencing was performed with immunoSEQ multiplex PCR; in TCRdb, only in-frame clones are kept and a portion is missing. The profile covers some 96,000 clones, with under 95% appearing a single time and approximately 0.55% taken by the ten largest. Sequenced material: CD4+ or CD8+ T cells sorted from blood, taken in a trial of the OX40 agonist ivuxolimab. All receptors derive from an adult with an advanced solid tumor such as melanoma, head and neck, liver or kidney cancer.

This chain links TRBV5-8 with TRBJ1-1; D gene ambiguous. The germline V and J ends were trimmed by 2 bases and 0 bases, with 17 bases remaining between them. Germline loops: CDR1 SGHTS, CDR2 YDEGEE. This CDR3 is 17 amino acids long. The CDR3 loop reads CASSFEYASSMNTEAFF. DNA for the CDR3: TGTGCCAGCAGCTTCGAATACGCAAGCAGCATGAACACTGAAGCTTTCTTT.

In regard to this clone: At one of its ends the junction is not consistent with the germline gene, which may arise from a read error. The chain employs TRBV5-8 and TRBJ2-7; 8 nucleotides match TRBD1. This CDR3 contains 11 residues. The germline gives CDR1 SGHTS, CDR2 YDEGEE. CDR3 in amino acids: CASSDPRQGSF. For the CDR3, the DNA is TGTGCCAGCAGCGACCCCCGACAGGGGAGCTTC. Using reference TRBV5-8 and TRBJ2-7 for the parts outside the CDR3, the full variable domain is EAGVTQSPTHLIKTRGQQATLRCSPISGHTSVYWYQQALGLGLQFLLWYDEGEERNRGNFPPRFSGRQFPNYSSELNVNALELEDSALYLCASSDPRQGSFGPGTRLTVT.

CDR3 sequence: CASKSSAGSETQYF. The CDR3 region has the DNA TGTGCCAGCAAGAGCTCGGCCGGGAGCGAGACCCAGTACTTC. The rearrangement links TRBV27 to TRBJ2-5; D possibly corresponds to TRBD2 (6 bases). Trimming pared 7 bases from V and 5 bases from J, leaving 17 bases between. Germline values: CDR1 MNHEY, CDR2 SMNVEV (reference sequence). The CDR3 sequence is 14 residues long.

The J gene is TRBJ1-1, the V gene TRBV7-2; no clear D. Trimming left V 7 bases short and J 6 bases short, with 21 bases between. This CDR3 contains 15 residues. The germline CDR1 and CDR2 sequences are SGHTA and FQGNSA. The CDR3, as DNA: TGTGCCAGCAACTCCCCCCTCGGGCTTTCCTCTGAAGCTTTCTTT. Amino acid sequence: CASNSPLGLSSEAFF.

The chain is built from TRBV28 and TRBJ1-1; D ambiguous. Germline V gene lookup returns CDR1 MDHEN and CDR2 SYDVKM. The CDR3 has 14 residues. V gave up 3 bases and J gave up 1 base, with 9 bases separating them. The CDR3 spells CASSLRVGNTEAFF. As DNA, the CDR3 is TGTGCCAGCAGTTTGCGGGTAGGGAACACTGAAGCTTTCTTT.

The chain combines TRBV5-3 with TRBJ1-1; TRBD1 aligns across 9 bases. TRBV5-3 is sorted into the ORF group, with uncertain function. The CDR3 sequence is 17 residues long. J lost 1 base, V lost 1 base, and 8 bases had no gene match. DNA for the CDR3: TGTGCCAGAAGCTTGTGTCTGCCGGACAGGGGGAACACTGAAGCTTTCTTT. This codes for CARSLCLPDRGNTEAFF.

The CDR3 DNA reads TGTGCCAGCAGTTCCATAGGGACCCAGTACTTC. Translation: CASSSIGTQYF. The V gene is TRBV6-1, the J gene TRBJ2-5, with D unresolved. Deletions cut 5 bases from V and 7 bases from J, with 8 bases between. This CDR3 comprises 11 residues. CDR1 MNHNS and CDR2 SASEGT come from the germline V gene.

The CDR3, as DNA: TGCGCCAGCAGCTTGTTGGGGTGGTCGCAGTACGAGCAGTACTTC. It yields the protein CASSLLGWSQYEQYF. J is TRBJ2-7 and V is TRBV5-1; D ambiguous. Germline loops: CDR1 SGHRS, CDR2 YFSETQ. V dropped 1 base and J dropped 4 bases, with 15 bases sitting between them. The CDR3 length is 15 residues.

The gene calls are TRBV25-1 and TRBJ2-1, with 10 nucleotides matching TRBD2. This CDR3 is 18 amino acids long. The trim removed 3 bases at V and 8 bases at J, leaving 16 bases unmatched. Germline V lookup: CDR1 MGHDK, CDR2 SYGVNS. The CDR3 nucleotides are TGTGCCAGCAGTGATGGGCTAGCGGGAGAATCAACACGCGATGAGCAGTTCTTC. This codes for CASSDGLAGESTRDEQFF.

The J gene is TRBJ1-5, the V gene TRBV6-1; a weak D match, TRBD1 (5 bases). The CDR3 length is 14 residues. Germline V gives CDR1 MNHNS, CDR2 SASEGT. Trimming stripped 6 bases from V and 0 bases from J, with 9 bases between. Here the CDR3 reads CASSLQDSNQPQHF. In nucleotides, the CDR3 is TGTGCCAGCAGCCTACAGGATAGCAATCAGCCCCAGCATTTT.

In this sample, this clone turned up once. The V and J genes are TRBV7-6 and TRBJ2-3, with no clear D. The CDR3 runs 14 residues. Germline V CDR1 and CDR2: SGHVS, FNYEAQ. The V end lost 1 base, the J end lost 3 bases, and 8 bases lay between the germline ends. The CDR3 reads CASSLVTDTDTQYF. The CDR3 nucleotides are TGTGCCAGCAGCTTAGTAACCGATACAGATACGCAGTATTTT.

The chain joins TRBV6-5 to TRBJ2-4; 9 bases agree with TRBD1. V lost 2 bases, J lost 8 bases, and 4 bases stayed unmatched. Looked up from germline, CDR1 is MNHEY and CDR2 is SVGAGI. The CDR3 has 14 amino acids. The CDR3 DNA reads as TGTGCCAGCAGTTACGACAGGGGGTCGGACATTCAGTACTTC. Protein product: CASSYDRGSDIQYF.

The gene calls are TRBV18 and TRBJ2-5; TRBD1 aligns across 7 bases. The length of the CDR3 is 16 residues. Germline CDR1 KGHSH, CDR2 LQKENI. V was pared by 1 base and J by 2 bases, with 7 bases of the junction left unmatched. CDR3 protein: CASSPLHRGTQETQYF. The CDR3 DNA reads as TGTGCCAGCTCACCACTTCACAGGGGTACACAAGAGACCCAGTACTTC.

The chain employs TRBV19 and TRBJ1-2; D may be TRBD1 (5 bases). The V and J ends lost 5 bases and 5 bases respectively, with 21 bases between them. The CDR3 has 16 amino acids. The germline V gene has CDR1 LNHDA and CDR2 SQIVND (reference sequence). The DNA for the CDR3 is TGTGCCAGTAGTCCGGGGGATTCCGGGATTATATATGGCTACACCTTC. It translates to CASSPGDSGIIYGYTF.

The gene calls are TRBV2 and TRBJ2-3; TRBD2 might be the D (6 bases). The V gene's germline CDR1 is SNHLY and CDR2 FYNNEI. CDR3 length: 11 residues. Trimming cost V 6 bases and J 7 bases, with 8 bases left between them. CDR3 coding DNA: TGTGCCAGCAGGGAGGGAAATACGCAGTATTTT. Protein: CASREGNTQYF.

Only one count was recorded for this clone. The chain couples TRBV5-1 to TRBJ2-2; D is possibly TRBD2 (6 bases). The germline CDR1 and CDR2 sequences are SGHRS and YFSETQ. Trimming stripped 4 bases from V and 2 bases from J, with 12 bases between. The CDR3 is made up of 15 amino acids. CDR3 sequence: CASSDLATNTGELFF. CDR3 DNA sequence: TGCGCCAGCAGCGATCTAGCGACAAACACCGGGGAGCTGTTTTTT.

V usage is TRBV5-6 and J usage is TRBJ2-7; D unclear. Germline V lookup: CDR1 SGHDT, CDR2 YYEEEE. The V end lost 4 bases, the J end lost 3 bases, and 17 bases lay between the germline ends. There are 15 residues in the CDR3. CDR3 DNA: TGTGCCAGCAGCGCCTTTTCAGGCGGTTACTACGAGCAGTACTTC. It translates to CASSAFSGGYYEQYF.

V gene TRBV5-1 combines with J gene TRBJ1-2; 7 bases map to TRBD1. Germline trimming cut 4 bases from V and 6 bases from J; bases unmatched to any gene: 9. Germline values: CDR1 SGHRS, CDR2 YFSETQ. CDR3 length: 14 residues. The CDR3 bases are TGCGCCAGCAGCCTGGAGACCGGGACAGATGGCTACACCTTC. Protein sequence: CASSLETGTDGYTF.

Notes on this clone: The junction does not match germline at one end; this may be a read error. The chain uses TRBV11-2 and TRBJ2-7; 11 nucleotides agree with TRBD2. The CDR3 covers 15 residues. Germline CDR1 SGHAT, CDR2 FQNNGV. CDR3 sequence reads: CASSIEGLAAYEQYF. CDR3 nucleotide sequence: TGTGCCAGCAGCATAGAGGGACTAGCGGCCTACGAGCAGTACTTC.

For the CDR3, the DNA is TGTGCCAGCAGCTTAGTTGGGACACCCTATAGCAATCAGCCCCAGCATTTT. Protein sequence: CASSLVGTPYSNQPQHF. The genes are TRBV7-2 and TRBJ1-5; D may be TRBD1 (6 bases). V dropped 1 base and J dropped 0 bases, with 13 bases sitting between them. The germline V gene encodes CDR1 SGHTA and CDR2 FQGNSA. This CDR3 is 17 amino acids long.

V is TRBV21-1 and J is TRBJ2-4. TRBV21-1 is annotated as a pseudogene. This CDR3 comprises 19 residues. As DNA, the CDR3 is TGTGCCAGCAGCAAATCGTCAGGACCCGATGACATAGCCAAAAACATTCAGTACTTC. Its translation: CASSKSSGPDDIAKNIQYF.

V gene TRBV28 combines with J gene TRBJ2-5; 9 bases match TRBD1. The J segment lost 0 bases and the V segment lost 7 bases, leaving 9 bases of the junction unmatched. The CDR3 loop spans 16 amino acids. Germline-derived CDR1 and CDR2 are MDHEN and SYDVKM. The CDR3 DNA sequence: TGTGCCAGCAACCCGGGACAGGGTCTGTACCAAGAGACCCAGTACTTC. The encoded protein is CASNPGQGLYQETQYF.

This clone was counted a few times. The chain uses TRBV5-1 and TRBJ1-2, with a weak D call TRBD1 (5 bases). The CDR3 contains 13 residues. CDR1 and CDR2 from the germline V gene are SGHRS and YFSETQ. The V and J ends lost 0 bases and 8 bases respectively, with 11 bases between them. The CDR3 here is CASSLAVGDGYTF. The CDR3 DNA sequence: TGCGCCAGCAGCTTGGCCGTGGGGGACGGCTACACCTTC.

The chain recombines TRBV30 with TRBJ2-7; 10 bases are shared with TRBD1. The CDR3 contains 15 residues. Per germline, CDR1 GTSNPN and CDR2 SVGIG (reference sequence). J gave up 10 bases and V 1 base, and 13 bases lay outside the gene matches. CDR3 nucleotides: TGTGCCTGGAGTGGGGCCTGGGACAGGGGTCCTCGTCAGTACTTC. Translation gives CAWSGAWDRGPRQYF. The variable domain in full, completed from reference TRBV30 and TRBJ2-7, reads SQTIHQWPATLVQPVGSPLSLECTVEGTSNPNLYWYRQAAGRGLQLLFYSVGIGQISSEVPQNLSASRPQDRQFILSSKKLLLSDSGFYLCAWSGAWDRGPRQYFGPGTRLTVT.

The gene calls are TRBV5-1 and TRBJ1-1; D gene ambiguous. This CDR3 is 14 amino acids long. V lost 5 bases and J lost 6, with 17 bases in between. Germline CDR1 is SGHRS and CDR2 is YFSETQ. CDR3 bases: TGCGCCAGCAGTTATCTTGTGGGAGTGGCTGAAGCTTTCTTT. Amino acids: CASSYLVGVAEAFF. The full variable domain, its missing parts supplied by reference TRBV5-1 and TRBJ1-1, is KAGVTQTPRYLIKTRGQQVTLSCSPISGHRSVSWYQQTPGQGLQFLFEYFSETQRNKGNFPGRFSGRQFSNSRSEMNVSTLELGDSALYLCASSYLVGVAEAFFGQGTRLTVV.

This chain uses TRBV18 with TRBJ2-1; D is uncertain. The CDR3 is 14 residues long. With 0 bases removed from V and 9 bases from J, the gap between germline ends came to 12 bases. CDR1 is KGHSH and CDR2 is LQKENI in the germline V gene. The CDR3 sequence is CASSPPGSVPEQFF. CDR3 sequence (DNA): TGTGCCAGCTCACCACCGGGTTCTGTTCCTGAGCAGTTCTTC.

The chain is built from TRBV6-8 and TRBJ1-4; D is unclear. Trimming removed 4 bases at V and 1 base at J, with 13 bases between. CDR3 length: 16 residues. CDR1 is MNHGY, CDR2 SAAAGT, per germline. The CDR3 region is CASSSRTDGTNEKLFF. The CDR3 DNA reads as TGTGCCAGCAGTTCCCGAACCGACGGAACTAATGAAAAACTGTTTTTT.